This TCR beta chain emerged from a study of shared T cell receptors in the human thymus. Produced via immunoSEQ multiplex PCR; TCRdb's table is partial and in-frame only. The sample contains around 340,000 clones, 85% to 95% of which appear only once. V was trimmed by 6 bases and J by 1 base, leaving 7 bases between them. The V gene's germline CDR1 is MNHEY and CDR2 SMNVEV (reference sequence). The CDR3 covers 12 residues. Specimen: thymocytes. This sequence joins TRBV27 and TRBJ2-7, with D possibly matching TRBD2 (5 bases). This sequence originates from a human donor. CDR3 residues: CASREDSYEQYF. DNA of the CDR3: TGTGCCAGCAGGGAGGATTCCTACGAGCAGTACTTC.